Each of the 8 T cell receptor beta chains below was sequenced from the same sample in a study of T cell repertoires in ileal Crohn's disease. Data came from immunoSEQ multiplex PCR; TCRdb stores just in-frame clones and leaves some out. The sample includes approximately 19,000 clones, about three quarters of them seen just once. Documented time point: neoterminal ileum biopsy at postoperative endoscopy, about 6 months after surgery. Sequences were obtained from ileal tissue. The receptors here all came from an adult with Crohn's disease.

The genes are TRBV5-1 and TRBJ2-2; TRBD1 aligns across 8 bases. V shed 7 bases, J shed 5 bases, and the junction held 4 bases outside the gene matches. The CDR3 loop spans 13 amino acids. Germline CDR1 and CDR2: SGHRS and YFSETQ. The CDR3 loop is CASGQGGTGELFF. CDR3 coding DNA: TGCGCCAGCGGACAGGGTGGGACCGGGGAGCTGTTTTTT. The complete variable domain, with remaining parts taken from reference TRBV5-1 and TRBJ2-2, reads KAGVTQTPRYLIKTRGQQVTLSCSPISGHRSVSWYQQTPGQGLQFLFEYFSETQRNKGNFPGRFSGRQFSNSRSEMNVSTLELGDSALYLCASGQGGTGELFFGEGSRLTVL.

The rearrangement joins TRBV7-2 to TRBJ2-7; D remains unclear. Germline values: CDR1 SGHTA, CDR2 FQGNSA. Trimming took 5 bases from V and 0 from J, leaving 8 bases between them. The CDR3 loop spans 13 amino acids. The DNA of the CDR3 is TGTGCCAGCAGCCGAGACAACTCCTACGAGCAGTACTTC. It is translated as CASSRDNSYEQYF.

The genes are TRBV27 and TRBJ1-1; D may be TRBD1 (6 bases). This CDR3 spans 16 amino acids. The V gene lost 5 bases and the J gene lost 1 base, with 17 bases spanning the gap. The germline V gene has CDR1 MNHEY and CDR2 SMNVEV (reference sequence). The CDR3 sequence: CASSRTQGLANTEAFF. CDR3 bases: TGTGCCAGCAGTAGGACGCAGGGGCTGGCGAACACTGAAGCTTTCTTT.

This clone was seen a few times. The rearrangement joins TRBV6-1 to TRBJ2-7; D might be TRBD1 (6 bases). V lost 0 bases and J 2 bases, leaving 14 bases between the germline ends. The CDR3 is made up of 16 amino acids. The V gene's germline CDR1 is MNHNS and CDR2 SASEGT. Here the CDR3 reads CASSEASWDTTYEQYF. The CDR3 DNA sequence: TGTGCCAGCAGTGAAGCAAGTTGGGACACCACCTACGAGCAGTACTTC.

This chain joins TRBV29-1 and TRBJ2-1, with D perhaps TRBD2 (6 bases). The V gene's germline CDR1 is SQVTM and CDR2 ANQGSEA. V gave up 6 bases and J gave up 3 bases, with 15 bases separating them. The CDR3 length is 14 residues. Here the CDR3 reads CSVDTGLLYNEQFF. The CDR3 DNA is TGCAGCGTCGATACGGGACTCCTCTACAATGAGCAGTTCTTC.

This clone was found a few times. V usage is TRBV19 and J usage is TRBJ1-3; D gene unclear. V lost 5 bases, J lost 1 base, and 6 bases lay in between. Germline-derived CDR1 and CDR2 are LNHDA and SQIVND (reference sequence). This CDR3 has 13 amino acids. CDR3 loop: CASSLSSGNTIYF. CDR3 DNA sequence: TGTGCCAGTAGTTTGTCATCTGGAAACACCATATATTTT.

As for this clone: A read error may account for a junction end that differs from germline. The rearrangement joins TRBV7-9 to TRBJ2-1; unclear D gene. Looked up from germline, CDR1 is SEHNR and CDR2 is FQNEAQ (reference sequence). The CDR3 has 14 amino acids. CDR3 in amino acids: CASSLGSSSNEQFF. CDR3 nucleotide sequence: TGTGCCAGCAGCTTAGGTTCGTCCTCCAATGAGCAGTTCTTC.

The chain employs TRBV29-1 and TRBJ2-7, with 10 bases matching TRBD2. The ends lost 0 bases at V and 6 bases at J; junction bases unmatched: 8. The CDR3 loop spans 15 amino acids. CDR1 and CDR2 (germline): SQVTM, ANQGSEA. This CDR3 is CSVEDPTSGMGEQYF. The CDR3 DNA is TGCAGCGTTGAAGATCCCACTAGCGGGATGGGCGAGCAGTACTTC.